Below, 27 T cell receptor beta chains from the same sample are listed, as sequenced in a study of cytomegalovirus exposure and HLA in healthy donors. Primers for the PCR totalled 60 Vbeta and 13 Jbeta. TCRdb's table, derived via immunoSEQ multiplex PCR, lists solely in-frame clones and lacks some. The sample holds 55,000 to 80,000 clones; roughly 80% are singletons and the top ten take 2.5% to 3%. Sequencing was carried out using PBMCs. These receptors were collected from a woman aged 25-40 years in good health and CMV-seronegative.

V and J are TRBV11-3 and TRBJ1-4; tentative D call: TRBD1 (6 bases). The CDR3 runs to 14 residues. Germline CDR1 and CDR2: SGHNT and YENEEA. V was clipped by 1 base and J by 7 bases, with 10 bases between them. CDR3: CASSLGGGSEKLFF. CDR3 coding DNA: TGTGCCAGCAGCTTAGGAGGGGGAAGTGAAAAACTGTTTTTT.

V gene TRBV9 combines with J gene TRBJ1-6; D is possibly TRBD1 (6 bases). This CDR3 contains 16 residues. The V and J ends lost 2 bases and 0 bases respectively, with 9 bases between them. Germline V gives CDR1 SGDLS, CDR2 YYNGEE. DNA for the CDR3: TGTGCCAGCAGCGTGGGGACACACTCCTATAATTCACCCCTCCACTTT. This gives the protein CASSVGTHSYNSPLHF.

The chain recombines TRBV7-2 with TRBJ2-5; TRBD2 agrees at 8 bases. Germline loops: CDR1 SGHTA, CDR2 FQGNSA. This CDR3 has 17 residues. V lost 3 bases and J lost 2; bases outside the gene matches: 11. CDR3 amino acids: CASSFGPAGGYQETQYF. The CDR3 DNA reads TGTGCCAGCAGCTTTGGTCCGGCGGGAGGTTATCAAGAGACCCAGTACTTC. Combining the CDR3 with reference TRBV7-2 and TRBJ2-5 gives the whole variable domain GAGVSQSPSNKVTEKGKDVELRCDPISGHTALYWYRQSLGQGLEFLIYFQGNSAPDKSGLPSDRFSAERTGGSVSTLTIQRTQQEDSAVYLCASSFGPAGGYQETQYFGPGTRLLVL.

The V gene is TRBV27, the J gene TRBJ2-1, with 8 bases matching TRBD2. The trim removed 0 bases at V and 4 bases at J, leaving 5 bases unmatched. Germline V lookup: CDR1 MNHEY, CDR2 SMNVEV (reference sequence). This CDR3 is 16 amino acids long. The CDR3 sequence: CASSLSASGGYNEQFF. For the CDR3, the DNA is TGTGCCAGCAGTTTATCTGCCAGCGGGGGATACAATGAGCAGTTCTTC.

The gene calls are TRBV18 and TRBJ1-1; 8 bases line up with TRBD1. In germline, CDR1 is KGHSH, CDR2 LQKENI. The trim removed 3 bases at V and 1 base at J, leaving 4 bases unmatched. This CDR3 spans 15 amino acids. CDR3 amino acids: CASSPDREANTEAFF. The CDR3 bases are TGTGCCAGCTCACCGGACAGGGAGGCGAACACTGAAGCTTTCTTT.

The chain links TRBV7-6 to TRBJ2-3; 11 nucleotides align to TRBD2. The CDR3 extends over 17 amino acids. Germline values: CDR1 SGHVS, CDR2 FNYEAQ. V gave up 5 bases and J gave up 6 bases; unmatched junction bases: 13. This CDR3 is CASSSSGGAIRGDTQYF. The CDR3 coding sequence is TGTGCCAGCAGCAGTAGCGGGGGGGCTATTAGAGGGGATACGCAGTATTTT. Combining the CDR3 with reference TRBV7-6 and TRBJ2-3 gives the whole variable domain GAGVSQSPRYKVTKRGQDVALRCDPISGHVSLYWYRQALGQGPEFLTYFNYEAQQDKSGLPNDRFSAERPEGSISTLTIQRTEQRDSAMYRCASSSSGGAIRGDTQYFGPGTRLTVL.

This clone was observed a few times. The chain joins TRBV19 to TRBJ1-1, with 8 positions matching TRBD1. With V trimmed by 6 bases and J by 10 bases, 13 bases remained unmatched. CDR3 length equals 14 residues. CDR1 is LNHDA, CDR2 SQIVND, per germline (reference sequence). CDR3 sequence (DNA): TGTGCCAGTAGGAGAACAGGGGGGGAATATCGAGCTTTCTTT. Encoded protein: CASRRTGGEYRAFF.

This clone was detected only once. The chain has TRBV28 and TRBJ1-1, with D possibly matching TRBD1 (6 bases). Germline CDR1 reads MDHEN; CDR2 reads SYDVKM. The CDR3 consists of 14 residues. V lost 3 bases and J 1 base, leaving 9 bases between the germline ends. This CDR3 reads CASSLRGWNTEAFF. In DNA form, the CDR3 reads TGTGCCAGCAGTTTGAGGGGGTGGAACACTGAAGCTTTCTTT.

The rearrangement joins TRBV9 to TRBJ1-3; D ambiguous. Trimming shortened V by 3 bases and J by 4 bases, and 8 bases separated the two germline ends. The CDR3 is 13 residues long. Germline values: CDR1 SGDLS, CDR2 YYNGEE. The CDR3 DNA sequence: TGTGCCAGCAGCGCGGGGTCCGGAAACACCATATATTTT. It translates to CASSAGSGNTIYF. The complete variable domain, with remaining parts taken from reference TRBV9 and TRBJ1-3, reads DSGVTQTPKHLITATGQRVTLRCSPRSGDLSVYWYQQSLDQGLQFLIQYYNGEERAKGNILERFSAQQFPDLHSELNLSSLELGDSALYFCASSAGSGNTIYFGEGSWLTVV.

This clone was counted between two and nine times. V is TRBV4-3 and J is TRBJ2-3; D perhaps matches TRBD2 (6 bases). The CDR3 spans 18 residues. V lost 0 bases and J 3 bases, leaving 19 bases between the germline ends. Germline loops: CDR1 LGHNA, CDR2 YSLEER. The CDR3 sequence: CASSQDTSSGGVTDTQYF. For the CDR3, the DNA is TGCGCCAGCAGCCAAGATACGAGTAGCGGTGGGGTAACAGATACGCAGTATTTT.

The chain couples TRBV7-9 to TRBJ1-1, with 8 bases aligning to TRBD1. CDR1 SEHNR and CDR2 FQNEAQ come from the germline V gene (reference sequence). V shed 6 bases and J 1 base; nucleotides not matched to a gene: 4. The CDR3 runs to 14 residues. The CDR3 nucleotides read TGTGCCAGCAGGGGAACAGGGGGGAACACTGAAGCTTTCTTT. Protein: CASRGTGGNTEAFF.

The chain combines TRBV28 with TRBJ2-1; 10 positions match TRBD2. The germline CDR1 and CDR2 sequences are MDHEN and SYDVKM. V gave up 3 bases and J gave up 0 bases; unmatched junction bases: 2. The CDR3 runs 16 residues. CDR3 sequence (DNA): TGTGCCAGCAGTTTGGCTAGCGGGGGCTCCTACAATGAGCAGTTCTTC. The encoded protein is CASSLASGGSYNEQFF.

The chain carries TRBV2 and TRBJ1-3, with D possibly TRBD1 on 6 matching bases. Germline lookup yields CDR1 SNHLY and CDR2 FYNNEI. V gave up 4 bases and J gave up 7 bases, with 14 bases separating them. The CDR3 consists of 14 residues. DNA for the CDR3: TGTGCCAGCAGTGTTGGGGGGAGGGGGAACACCATATATTTT. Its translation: CASSVGGRGNTIYF.

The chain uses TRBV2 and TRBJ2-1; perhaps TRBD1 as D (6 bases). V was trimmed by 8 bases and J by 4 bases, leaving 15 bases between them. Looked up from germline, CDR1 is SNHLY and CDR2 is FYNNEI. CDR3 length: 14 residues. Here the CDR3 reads CASLVQGLYNEQFF. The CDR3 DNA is TGTGCCAGCCTTGTACAGGGTTTATACAATGAGCAGTTCTTC. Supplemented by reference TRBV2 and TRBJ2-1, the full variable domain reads EPEVTQTPSHQVTQMGQEVILRCVPISNHLYFYWYRQILGQKVEFLVSFYNNEISEKSEIFDDQFSVERPDGSNFTLKIRSTKLEDSAMYFCASLVQGLYNEQFFGPGTRLTVL.

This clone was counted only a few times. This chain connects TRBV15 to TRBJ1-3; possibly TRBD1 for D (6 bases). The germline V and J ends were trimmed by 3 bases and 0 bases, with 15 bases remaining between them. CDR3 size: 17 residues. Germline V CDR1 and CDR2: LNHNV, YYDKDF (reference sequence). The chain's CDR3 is CATSSTGPSLSGNTIYF. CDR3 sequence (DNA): TGTGCCACCAGCAGTACAGGGCCGTCTCTCTCTGGAAACACCATATATTTT.

The CDR3 DNA reads as TGTGCCAGCCGGGACAGGTACCAAGAGACCCAGTACTTC. Amino acids: CASRDRYQETQYF. The chain employs TRBV18 and TRBJ2-5; 8 bases are a match to TRBD1. The length of the CDR3 is 13 residues. Germline CDR1 is KGHSH and CDR2 is LQKENI. With 8 bases clipped from V and 0 bases from J, the junction kept 2 bases outside the gene matches.

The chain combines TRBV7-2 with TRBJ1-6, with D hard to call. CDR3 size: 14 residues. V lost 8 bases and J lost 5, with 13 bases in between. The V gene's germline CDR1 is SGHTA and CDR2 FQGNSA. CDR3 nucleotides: TGTGCCAGCCGGCCCAGGAGGGATAATTCACCCCTCCACTTT. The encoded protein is CASRPRRDNSPLHF.

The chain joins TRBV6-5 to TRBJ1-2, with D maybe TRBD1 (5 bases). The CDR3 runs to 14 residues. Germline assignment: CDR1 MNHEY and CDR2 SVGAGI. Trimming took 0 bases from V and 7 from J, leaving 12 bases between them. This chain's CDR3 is CASSYSGGDAGYTF. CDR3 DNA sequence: TGTGCCAGCAGTTACTCGGGGGGAGATGCTGGCTACACCTTC.

CDR3: CASRLDRGRTYNEQFF. The CDR3 region has the DNA TGTGCAAGTCGCTTAGACAGGGGGCGAACCTACAATGAGCAGTTCTTC. J is TRBJ2-1 and V is TRBV12-2; TRBD1 reflects the table's D call only, with no check against the DNA. TRBV12-2 is noted as a pseudogene. The CDR3 is 16 amino acids.

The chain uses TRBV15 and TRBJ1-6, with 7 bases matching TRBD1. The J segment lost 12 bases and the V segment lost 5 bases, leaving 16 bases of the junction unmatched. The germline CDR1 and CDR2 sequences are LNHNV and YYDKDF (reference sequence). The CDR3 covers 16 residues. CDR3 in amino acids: CATSGLGTAVRGPLHF. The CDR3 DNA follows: TGTGCCACCAGCGGCCTAGGGACAGCTGTAAGGGGACCCCTCCACTTT.

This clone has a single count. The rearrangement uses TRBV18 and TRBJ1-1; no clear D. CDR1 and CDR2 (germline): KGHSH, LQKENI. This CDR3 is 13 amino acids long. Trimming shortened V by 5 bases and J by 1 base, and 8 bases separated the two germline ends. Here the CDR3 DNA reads TGTGCCAGCTCAAGTAGCGGGAACACTGAAGCTTTCTTT. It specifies CASSSSGNTEAFF.

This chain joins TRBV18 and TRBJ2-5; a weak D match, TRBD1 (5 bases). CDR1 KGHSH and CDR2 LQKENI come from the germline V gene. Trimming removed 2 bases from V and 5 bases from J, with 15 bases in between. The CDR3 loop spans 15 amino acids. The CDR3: CASSPKLEGVETQYF. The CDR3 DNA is TGTGCCAGCTCACCAAAGCTGGAAGGGGTGGAGACCCAGTACTTC.

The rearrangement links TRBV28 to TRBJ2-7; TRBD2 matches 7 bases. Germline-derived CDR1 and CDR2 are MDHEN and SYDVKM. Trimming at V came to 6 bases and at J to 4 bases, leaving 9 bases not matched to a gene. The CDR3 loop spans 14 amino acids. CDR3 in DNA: TGTGCCAGCAGAAACCGGGGACTACCTTACGAGCAGTACTTC. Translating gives CASRNRGLPYEQYF.

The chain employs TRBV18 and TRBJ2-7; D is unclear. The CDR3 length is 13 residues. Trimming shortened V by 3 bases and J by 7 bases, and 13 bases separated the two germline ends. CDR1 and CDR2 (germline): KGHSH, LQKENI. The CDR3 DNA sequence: TGTGCCAGCTCACCGACACCGACGCCTGAGCAGTACTTC. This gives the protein CASSPTPTPEQYF.

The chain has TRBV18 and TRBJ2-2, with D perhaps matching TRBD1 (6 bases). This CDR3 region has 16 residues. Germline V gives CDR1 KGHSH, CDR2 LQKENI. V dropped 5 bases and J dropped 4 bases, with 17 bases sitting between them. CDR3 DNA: TGTGCCAGCTCATCTCCCGGGACACAGAGCACCGGGGAGCTGTTTTTT. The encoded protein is CASSSPGTQSTGELFF.

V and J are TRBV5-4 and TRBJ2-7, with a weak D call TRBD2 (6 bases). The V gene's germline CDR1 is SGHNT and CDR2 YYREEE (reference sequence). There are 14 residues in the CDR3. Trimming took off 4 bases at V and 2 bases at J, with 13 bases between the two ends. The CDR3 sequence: CASSPGGTAYEQYF. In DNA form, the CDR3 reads TGTGCCAGCAGCCCAGGCGGGACTGCCTACGAGCAGTACTTC. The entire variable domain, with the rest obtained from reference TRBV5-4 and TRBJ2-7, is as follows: ETGVTQSPTHLIKTRGQQVTLRCSSQSGHNTVSWYQQALGQGPQFIFQYYREEENGRGNFPPRFSGLQFPNYSSELNVNALELDDSALYLCASSPGGTAYEQYFGPGTRLTVT.

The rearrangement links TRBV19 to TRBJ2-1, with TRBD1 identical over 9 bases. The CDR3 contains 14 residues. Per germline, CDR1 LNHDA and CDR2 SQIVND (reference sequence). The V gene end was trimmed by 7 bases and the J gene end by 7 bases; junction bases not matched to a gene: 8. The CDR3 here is CASNYRGRLNEQFF. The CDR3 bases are TGTGCCAGTAATTACAGGGGGCGCCTAAATGAGCAGTTCTTC.